This T cell receptor (beta chain) was profiled in a study of T cells in Graves' hyperthyroidism and ophthalmopathy. Study-level findings and limits: The blood repertoire included most of the expanded thyroid clonotypes above 0.001.

Amplification targeted TCR beta CDR3 regions from RNA transcripts. A set of HTBI primers served as the primers for a first-round RT-PCR of the TCR CDR3. TCRdb re-analysed the multiplex PCR reads in MiXCR, keeping a single row per CDR3 protein. The sample lists fewer than 650,000 distinct CDR3 sequences, approximately 15% occurring once. This clonotype was seen many times. The antigen is unknown. Enrolled ophthalmopathy patients presented with a Clinical Activity Score of at least 3, a NOSPECS grade of at least 4, and disease duration under 3 months. Diagnostic assessment was based on clinical symptoms, serum thyroxine and TRAb, thyroid ultrasound and orbital computed tomography. The CDR3 is made up of 13 amino acids. Trimming took off 5 bases at V and 8 bases at J, with 15 bases between the two ends.

This sequence joins TRBV12-3 or TRBV12-4 and TRBJ2-5; weak D call: TRBD2 (5 bases). The TCR sequence derives from a woman younger than 35 with Graves' ophthalmopathy. The sequencing sample was made of blood. This chain's CDR3 is CASSADWAGTQYF. The CDR3 coding sequence is TGTGCCAGCAGTGCGGACTGGGCCGGAACCCAGTACTTC.